Below are 20 T cell receptor beta chains sequenced from a single sample in a study of PD-L1 blockade in urothelial cancer. The protocol was immunoSEQ multiplex PCR, while the TCRdb copy is restricted to in-frame clones and leaves out a portion. The table lists tens of thousands of clones, about 88% of them singletons, with around 11% in the top ten. The time point here: peripheral blood 6 weeks after treatment start. Sequenced here: PBMCs, sampled around atezolizumab (anti-PD-L1) treatment. The receptors stem from a man aged 55 to 70 with urothelial cancer.

V usage is TRBV29-1 and J usage is TRBJ1-1; TRBD1 matches at 9 bases. Germline CDR1 and CDR2: SQVTM and ANQGSEA. CDR3 size: 14 residues. Unmatched junction bases numbered 9, after V lost 6 bases and J lost 4 bases. DNA of the CDR3: TGCAGCGTAATAACAGGGGGCCTGGGCACTGAAGCTTTCTTT. Its translation: CSVITGGLGTEAFF. Filled out from reference TRBV29-1 and TRBJ1-1, the complete variable domain reads SAVISQKPSRDICQRGTSLTIQCQVDSQVTMMFWYRQQPGQSLTLIATANQGSEATYESGFVIDKFPISRPNLTFSTLTVSNMSPEDSSIYLCSVITGGLGTEAFFGQGTRLTVV.

V and J are TRBV27 and TRBJ1-3; 8 bases map to TRBD1. CDR3 length equals 13 residues. Per germline, CDR1 MNHEY and CDR2 SMNVEV (reference sequence). The trim removed 5 bases at V and 7 bases at J, leaving 4 bases unmatched. The CDR3 loop reads CASSVTGANTIYF. The DNA for the CDR3 is TGTGCCAGCAGTGTGACAGGGGCGAACACCATATATTTT.

The gene calls are TRBV19 and TRBJ1-5; 7 bases align to TRBD1. J was trimmed by 5 bases and V by 4 bases; bases with no gene match: 5. CDR3 length: 14 residues. Germline V gene data show CDR1 as LNHDA and CDR2 as SQIVND (reference sequence). CDR3 residues: CASSNSDRDQPQHF. In DNA, the CDR3 is TGTGCCAGTAGTAACTCCGACAGGGATCAGCCCCAGCATTTT.

This sequence joins TRBV28 and TRBJ2-1; D is undetermined. The CDR3 consists of 18 residues. Trimming stripped 6 bases from V and 0 bases from J, with 21 bases between. Germline assignment: CDR1 MDHEN and CDR2 SYDVKM. The CDR3 bases are TGTGCCAGCAGCCACCGGGTACGATCCTTTAGCTCCTACAATGAGCAGTTCTTC. Translation: CASSHRVRSFSSYNEQFF.

The chain carries TRBV25-1 and TRBJ2-1, with TRBD2 as a possible D gene (7 bases). This CDR3 comprises 16 residues. V gave up 4 bases and J gave up 6 bases, with 19 bases separating them. Per the germline V gene, CDR1 is MGHDK and CDR2 is SYGVNS. CDR3 bases: TGTGCCAGCAGTGGGGGCAGGGGACTAAAGGGCAATGAGCAGTTCTTC. Translating it yields CASSGGRGLKGNEQFF.

This chain joins TRBV5-4 and TRBJ2-3, with 7 bases lining up with TRBD2. The germline gives CDR1 SGHNT, CDR2 YYREEE (reference sequence). V trimming: 5 bases; J trimming: 2 bases; junction bases outside the gene matches: 5. CDR3 length equals 14 residues. The CDR3 loop is CASRRDYFTDTQYF. The CDR3 DNA reads TGTGCCAGCAGAAGGGACTACTTCACAGATACGCAGTATTTT.

V gene TRBV5-4 combines with J gene TRBJ2-6; TRBD2 might be the D (6 bases). The CDR3 consists of 19 residues. Looked up from germline, CDR1 is SGHNT and CDR2 is YYREEE (reference sequence). V lost 0 bases and J 0 bases, leaving 16 bases between the germline ends. CDR3 residues: CASSLAGVRVYSGANVLTF. In DNA, the CDR3 is TGTGCCAGCAGCTTGGCGGGGGTCAGGGTATACTCTGGGGCCAACGTCCTGACTTTC.

This clone turned up a few times. The chain couples TRBV6-6 to TRBJ1-6; D gene unclear. This CDR3 region has 13 residues. The V and J ends lost 2 bases and 7 bases respectively, with 6 bases between them. The germline CDR1 and CDR2 sequences are MNHNY and SVGAGI (reference sequence). CDR3 bases: TGTGCCAGCAGTTACGGAGAGAATTCACCCCTCCACTTT. It codes for CASSYGENSPLHF.

The V gene is TRBV11-2, the J gene TRBJ2-7; maybe TRBD1 (6 bases). The V end lost 4 bases, the J end lost 4 bases, and 11 bases lay between the germline ends. Germline V CDR1 and CDR2: SGHAT, FQNNGV. The CDR3 totals 13 residues. The CDR3, as DNA: TGTGCCAGCAGCTCCGGACAGCCTTACGAGCAGTACTTC. The encoded protein is CASSSGQPYEQYF.

This chain connects TRBV19 to TRBJ2-7, with 7 bases lining up with TRBD2. CDR3 length equals 15 residues. The germline gives CDR1 LNHDA, CDR2 SQIVND (reference sequence). V lost 5 bases and J lost 3; bases outside the gene matches: 10. DNA for the CDR3: TGTGCCAGTAGTCGTCTTGCGGGGGATTACTACGAGCAGTACTTC. Amino acids: CASSRLAGDYYEQYF.

This chain connects TRBV7-8 to TRBJ2-2; 8 nucleotides match TRBD2. The junction had 3 bases not matched to a gene; V was cut back by 1 base and J by 2 bases. CDR1 is SGHVS and CDR2 is FQNEAQ in the germline V gene. The CDR3 is made up of 16 amino acids. CDR3 sequence (DNA): TGTGCCAGCAGCTTAGTCATAGCGGGAAACACCGGGGAGCTGTTTTTT. This translates into CASSLVIAGNTGELFF.

J is TRBJ2-3 and V is TRBV7-9; 7 nucleotides match TRBD1. With V trimmed by 4 bases and J by 5 bases, 15 bases remained unmatched. Germline CDR1 and CDR2: SEHNR and FQNEAQ (reference sequence). The CDR3 totals 17 residues. The CDR3 here is CASSSPSGTVTRDTQYF. CDR3 nucleotide sequence: TGTGCCAGCAGCTCCCCTTCCGGGACAGTCACTAGAGATACGCAGTATTTT.

This clone was recorded once. This chain's CDR3 is CASSRTGTTDTQYF. The CDR3 DNA follows: TGTGCCAGCAGCCGTACCGGGACTACAGATACGCAGTATTTT. The chain has TRBV7-8 and TRBJ2-3, with a weak D call TRBD2 (6 bases). V dropped 5 bases and J dropped 3 bases, with 12 bases sitting between them. The CDR3 runs to 14 residues. Germline lookup yields CDR1 SGHVS and CDR2 FQNEAQ.

The chain combines TRBV4-1 with TRBJ2-3; TRBD1 aligns across 8 bases. Germline V gene lookup returns CDR1 MGHRA and CDR2 YSYEKL. The V and J ends lost 4 bases and 2 bases, in that order; junction bases with no gene match: 14. This CDR3 is built from 18 residues. The CDR3 nucleotides read TGCGCCAGCAGCCGATCCGGAGCCGGGACAGGCACCACAGATACGCAGTATTTT. Translating it yields CASSRSGAGTGTTDTQYF.

The CDR3 loop reads CASSPGLAGVGVPYEQYF. DNA of the CDR3: TGTGCCAGCTCACCGGGACTAGCGGGAGTTGGGGTTCCCTACGAGCAGTACTTC. J is TRBJ2-7 and V is TRBV18, with 14 bases that match TRBD2. Germline V gene data show CDR1 as KGHSH and CDR2 as LQKENI. CDR3 length: 18 amino acids. V lost 3 bases to trimming and J lost 2 bases; unmatched junction nucleotides: 9.

V and J are TRBV27 and TRBJ2-1; 9 nucleotides agree with TRBD2. This CDR3 spans 15 amino acids. V gave up 4 bases and J gave up 2 bases; unmatched junction bases: 3. In germline, CDR1 is MNHEY, CDR2 SMNVEV (reference sequence). This CDR3 is CASSWTSVPYNEQFF. Written as DNA, the CDR3 is TGTGCCAGCAGTTGGACTAGCGTCCCCTACAATGAGCAGTTCTTC.

The DNA of the CDR3 is TGTGCCAGCAGTTTAGCGGGAGGGTTGTACGAGCAGTACTTC. It is translated as CASSLAGGLYEQYF. The chain carries TRBV27 and TRBJ2-7, with 9 nucleotides matching TRBD2. The V segment lost 2 bases and the J segment 4 bases; nucleotides outside the gene matches: 3. Germline-derived CDR1 and CDR2 are MNHEY and SMNVEV (reference sequence). This CDR3 region has 14 residues.

The gene calls are TRBV27 and TRBJ2-1, with 7 nucleotides matching TRBD2. The V gene's germline CDR1 is MNHEY and CDR2 SMNVEV (reference sequence). CDR3 size: 15 residues. The V and J ends lost 6 bases and 9 bases, in that order; junction bases with no gene match: 14. This chain's CDR3 is CASRESGTGLTEQFF. The DNA of the CDR3 is TGTGCCAGCAGGGAGAGCGGGACGGGGTTGACTGAGCAGTTCTTC.

In this sample, this clone turned up once. The gene calls are TRBV4-2 and TRBJ1-4; no clear D gene. Germline V gives CDR1 LGHNA, CDR2 YNFKEQ. The CDR3 spans 15 residues. The V and J ends lost 0 bases and 1 base respectively, with 6 bases between them. CDR3 nucleotides: TGTGCCAGCAGCCAAGAGACAAGAACTAATGAAAAACTGTTTTTT. This encodes CASSQETRTNEKLFF.

The J gene is TRBJ2-5, the V gene TRBV6-5; D possibly corresponds to TRBD1 (6 bases). The CDR3 runs to 15 residues. Germline V gene data show CDR1 as MNHEY and CDR2 as SVGAGI. Trimming took 2 bases from V and 5 from J, leaving 15 bases between them. The CDR3 loop is CASSYSQGPWETQYF. CDR3 bases: TGTGCCAGCAGTTACAGCCAGGGGCCGTGGGAGACCCAGTACTTC.